This T cell receptor (beta chain) was retrieved from a study of blood T cell repertoires in COVID-19. Study context: PBMCs, B-cell-depleted T cells, or T cells were the source of the cDNA or gDNA that made up the material.

Clones were read by immunoSEQ multiplex PCR, and TCRdb kept only the in-frame ones, dropping some. The sample carries about 85,000 clones, nearly 90% recorded once. The CDR3 contains 15 residues. Germline V CDR1 and CDR2: LNHDA, SQIVND (reference sequence). J was trimmed by 4 bases and V by 4 bases; bases with no gene match: 7. The clonotype originates from a woman aged 80 or over with active or convalescent COVID-19. The chain employs TRBV19 and TRBJ2-7, with TRBD1 identical over 10 bases. Sequencing input: peripheral blood. CDR3 region: CASSRRRDRGYEQYF. DNA for the CDR3: TGTGCCAGTAGTAGGCGAAGGGACAGGGGATACGAGCAGTACTTC.